This TCR beta chain was captured by sequencing in a study of blood T cell repertoires in COVID-19. On the study more broadly: T cells, B-cell-depleted T cells, or PBMCs supplied cDNA or gDNA.

V was shortened by 0 bases and J by 5 bases, with 7 bases between the two germline ends. The CDR3 loop spans 13 amino acids. The germline gives CDR1 SGHTA, CDR2 FQGNSA. Source study methods: The assay estimated nucleated cells by amplifying reference gene primers. Method: immunoSEQ multiplex PCR; TCRdb's copy keeps in-frame clones and lacks some. The V and J calls and clone size come from that table; D and trimming were worked out from the DNA. The table has more than 200,000 clones, approximately 83% seen once; the top ten hold around 25%. The V call is TRBV7-2, the J call TRBJ2-5, with D unresolved. The sample comprised peripheral blood. The clonotype was recovered from a man aged 35 to 55 with acute or convalescent COVID-19. This CDR3 reads CASSLARWETQYF. The CDR3 DNA is TGTGCCAGCAGCTTAGCGCGGTGGGAGACCCAGTACTTC.